The 16 T cell receptor beta chains reported below all come from one sample, sequenced in a study of neurological immune-mediated disorders. A single record per CDR3 protein comes from TCRdb applying MiXCR to the 5' RACE reads. The data contain roughly 27,000 distinct CDR3 sequences, less than 2.5% of them singletons. Sequencing was done on a sample of PBMCs. Receptors originate from a woman in her forties or fifties with multiple sclerosis.

This clonotype was recorded many times. The V gene is TRBV18, the J gene TRBJ2-7; D possibly uses TRBD1 or TRBD2 (5 bases each). The V end was cut by 3 bases, the J end by 2 bases, with 11 bases between. Germline CDR1 reads KGHSH; CDR2 reads LQKENI. The CDR3 has 14 amino acids. CDR3 loop: CASSPGASTYEQYF. The CDR3 nucleotides are TGTGCCAGCTCACCCGGGGCCAGCACCTACGAGCAGTACTTC. The variable domain in full, with the rest retrieved from reference TRBV18 and TRBJ2-7, is NAGVMQNPRHLVRRRGQEARLRCSPMKGHSHVYWYRQLPEEGLKFMVYLQKENIIDESGMPKERFSAEFPKEGPSILRIQQVVRGDSAAYFCASSPGASTYEQYFGPGTRLTVT.

This chain joins TRBV29-1 and TRBJ2-3; D is unresolved. The CDR3 extends over 11 amino acids. V was shortened by 5 bases and J by 6 bases, with 9 bases between the two germline ends. Germline CDR1 reads SQVTM; CDR2 reads ANQGSEA. The DNA of the CDR3 is TGCAGCGTTCGAGTCGATGATACGCAGTATTTT. It specifies CSVRVDDTQYF.

This clonotype was counted ten times or more. The genes are TRBV27 and TRBJ2-7; 10 positions match TRBD2. The CDR3 sequence is 15 residues long. Germline CDR1 is MNHEY and CDR2 is SMNVEV (reference sequence). V lost 4 bases to trimming and J lost 7 bases; unmatched junction nucleotides: 10. As DNA, the CDR3 is TGTGCCAGCAGTTCCCTAGCGGGAGCGGGTGGGGAGCAGTACTTC. Protein: CASSSLAGAGGEQYF.

Many counts were recorded for this clonotype. The V gene is TRBV7-9, the J gene TRBJ1-2, with D perhaps TRBD1 (5 bases). The V end was cut by 4 bases, the J end by 6 bases, with 18 bases between. This CDR3 contains 15 residues. CDR1 and CDR2 (germline): SEHNR, FQNEAQ (reference sequence). The CDR3 loop reads CASSSTALRANGYTF. The CDR3 nucleotides read TGTGCCAGCAGCTCGACAGCCCTCAGGGCAAATGGCTACACCTTC. Based on the CDR3 plus reference TRBV7-9 and TRBJ1-2, the full variable domain is DTGVSQNPRHKITKRGQNVTFRCDPISEHNRLYWYRQTLGQGPEFLTYFQNEAQLEKSRLLSDRFSAERPKGSFSTLEIQRTEQGDSAMYLCASSSTALRANGYTFGSGTRLTVV.

This clonotype was recorded at least ten times. This chain links TRBV30 with TRBJ2-7; unclear D gene. Trimming removed 4 bases at V and 4 bases at J, with 8 bases between. CDR1 is GTSNPN, CDR2 SVGIG, per germline (reference sequence). The CDR3 sequence is 11 residues long. The CDR3 DNA follows: TGTGCCTGGAAGCTAGGGTACGAGCAGTACTTC. It yields the protein CAWKLGYEQYF.

Many counts were recorded for this clonotype. CDR3 protein: CASRWEGGSYEQYF. The CDR3 DNA reads as TGTGCCAGCAGGTGGGAGGGAGGGTCCTACGAGCAGTACTTC. The J gene is TRBJ2-7, the V gene TRBV2; 7 bases map to TRBD2. Germline assignment: CDR1 SNHLY and CDR2 FYNNEI. The CDR3 runs 14 residues. Trimming removed 6 bases from V and 1 base from J; junction bases left unmatched: 6.

The chain carries TRBV11-3 and TRBJ1-1; 7 bases map to TRBD1. Germline CDR1 and CDR2: SGHNT and YENEEA. The CDR3 is 15 residues long. After removal of 4 bases from V and 2 bases from J, the junction contained 7 bases not matched to a gene. The CDR3 DNA follows: TGTGCCAGCAGCTCGGAAGGACAGGTCAACACTGAAGCTTTCTTT. This sequence encodes CASSSEGQVNTEAFF.

This clonotype occurred many times. The CDR3 region is CASSMGAYNSPLHF. CDR3 bases: TGTGCCAGCAGCATGGGGGCTTATAATTCACCCCTCCACTTT. The chain combines TRBV7-2 with TRBJ1-6; TRBD1 is a possible D gene (6 bases). V was cut by 5 bases and J by 4 bases, with 9 bases left in between. The V gene's germline CDR1 is SGHTA and CDR2 FQGNSA. This CDR3 comprises 14 residues.

In this sample, this clonotype turned up many times. The gene calls are TRBV5-1 and TRBJ2-7; the match to TRBD1 covers 9 bases. The trim removed 7 bases at V and 2 bases at J, leaving 7 bases unmatched. The germline V gene has CDR1 SGHRS and CDR2 YFSETQ. CDR3 size: 14 residues. As DNA, the CDR3 is TGCGCCAGCCTTCGACAGGGGGGGACCTACGAGCAGTACTTC. Its protein is CASLRQGGTYEQYF.

This clonotype has just a few counts. V is TRBV10-3 and J is TRBJ1-4, with D possibly matching TRBD1 (5 bases). Germline V gives CDR1 ENHRY, CDR2 SYGVKD. The CDR3 runs 15 residues. The V gene lost 6 bases and the J gene lost 8 bases, with 19 bases spanning the gap. CDR3 sequence (DNA): TGTGCCATCAGCCCCGCCCGAGGGGCGAACGAAAAACTGTTTTTT. Its translation is CAISPARGANEKLFF.

The rearrangement links TRBV11-3 to TRBJ2-3; D is perhaps TRBD2 (5 bases). Germline V gene data show CDR1 as SGHNT and CDR2 as YENEEA. This CDR3 spans 17 amino acids. With 7 bases removed from V and 0 bases from J, the gap between germline ends came to 20 bases. The CDR3, as DNA: TGTGCCAGCACCCTACTTAATGGCGGAGGCAGCACAGATACGCAGTATTTT. This codes for CASTLLNGGGSTDTQYF.

This clonotype has at least ten counts. V usage is TRBV7-2 and J usage is TRBJ1-6, with D possibly being TRBD1 (5 bases). V was trimmed by 7 bases and J by 2 bases, leaving 12 bases between them. This CDR3 region has 15 residues. Germline CDR1 is SGHTA and CDR2 is FQGNSA. The CDR3 protein is CASNLAGTYNSPLHF. The CDR3, as DNA: TGTGCCAGCAACCTCGCAGGGACCTATAATTCACCCCTCCACTTT.

The sample holds many counts of this clonotype. V gene TRBV11-3 combines with J gene TRBJ1-4, with TRBD1 identical over 8 bases. This CDR3 comprises 16 residues. The V segment lost 0 bases and the J segment 7 bases; nucleotides outside the gene matches: 7. Germline-derived CDR1 and CDR2 are SGHNT and YENEEA. This CDR3 is CASSLDHQGAGEKLFF. DNA of the CDR3: TGTGCCAGCAGCTTAGATCACCAGGGGGCAGGTGAAAAACTGTTTTTT. Full variable domain (missing parts from reference TRBV11-3 and TRBJ1-4): EAGVVQSPRYKIIEKKQPVAFWCNPISGHNTLYWYLQNLGQGPELLIRYENEEAVDDSQLPKDRFSAERLKGVDSTLKIQPAELGDSAVYLCASSLDHQGAGEKLFFGSGTQLSVL.

This clonotype was found many times. The V gene is TRBV10-3, the J gene TRBJ2-7; D gene ambiguous. The CDR3 is 13 residues long. Germline V CDR1 and CDR2: ENHRY, SYGVKD. The V end lost 7 bases, the J end lost 3 bases, and 13 bases lay between the germline ends. CDR3 DNA sequence: TGTGCCATCAACGGGCCACAAAACTACGAGCAGTACTTC. It specifies CAINGPQNYEQYF.

This clonotype was recorded many times. The chain carries TRBV6-5 and TRBJ1-1; 7 bases align to TRBD1. This CDR3 region has 15 residues. Germline V gene sequence: CDR1 MNHEY, CDR2 SVGAGI. V lost 0 bases and J lost 0; bases outside the gene matches: 1. The chain's CDR3 is CASSYSGTVNTEAFF. CDR3 bases: TGTGCCAGCAGTTACTCCGGGACAGTGAACACTGAAGCTTTCTTT.

This clonotype was counted between two and nine times. Being one base from a much bigger clone, this may be a read error. The genes are TRBV20-1 and TRBJ1-2; D gene unclear. The V and J ends lost 5 bases and 4 bases respectively, with 17 bases between them. This CDR3 spans 14 amino acids. The germline CDR1 and CDR2 sequences are DFQATT and SNEGSKA (reference sequence). The DNA for the CDR3 is TGCAGTGCTCAATCGGCGGGAAAGACCTATGGCTACACCTTC. It yields the protein CSAQSAGKTYGYTF.